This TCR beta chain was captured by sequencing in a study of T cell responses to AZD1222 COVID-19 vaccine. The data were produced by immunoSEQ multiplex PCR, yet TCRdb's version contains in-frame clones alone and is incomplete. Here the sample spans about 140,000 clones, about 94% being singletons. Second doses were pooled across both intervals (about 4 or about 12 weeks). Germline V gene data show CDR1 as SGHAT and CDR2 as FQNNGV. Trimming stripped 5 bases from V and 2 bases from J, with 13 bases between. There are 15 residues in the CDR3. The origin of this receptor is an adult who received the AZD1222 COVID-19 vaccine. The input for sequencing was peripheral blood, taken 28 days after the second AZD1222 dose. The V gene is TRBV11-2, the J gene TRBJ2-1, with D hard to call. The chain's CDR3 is CASSPTSPPYNEQFF. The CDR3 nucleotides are TGTGCCAGCAGCCCGACTTCTCCCCCCTACAATGAGCAGTTCTTC.